These 23 T cell receptor beta chains share one sample of origin, sequenced in a study of T cell responses to AZD1222 COVID-19 vaccine. Repertoires were generated with immunoSEQ multiplex PCR, while TCRdb's copy carries only in-frame clones and drops some. The table includes 100,000 to 150,000 clones, roughly 86% detected once. The sequenced sample was peripheral blood, obtained on day 0 of AZD1222 vaccination. These TCRs come from an adult in good health.

This clone has only one observation. The chain carries TRBV6-5 and TRBJ1-1, with D uncertain. The CDR3 sequence is 13 residues long. Trimming removed 2 bases from V and 5 bases from J, with 9 bases in between. The V gene's germline CDR1 is MNHEY and CDR2 SVGAGI. The CDR3 sequence is CASSYAQATEAFF. The DNA for the CDR3 is TGTGCCAGCAGTTACGCGCAGGCAACTGAAGCTTTCTTT.

The rearrangement joins TRBV2 to TRBJ1-2, with a weak D call TRBD1 (6 bases). The CDR3 length is 15 residues. CDR1 and CDR2 (germline): SNHLY, FYNNEI. Trimming cost V 1 base and J 3 bases, with 12 bases left between them. CDR3 residues: CASSEGTAGDYGYTF. The CDR3 coding sequence is TGTGCCAGCAGTGAAGGGACAGCCGGCGACTATGGCTACACCTTC.

CDR3 sequence reads: CASSQRGNSPLHF. CDR3 DNA: TGTGCCAGCAGTCAGCGGGGCAATTCACCCCTCCACTTT. This chain connects TRBV6-2 or TRBV6-3 to TRBJ1-6; D may be TRBD1 (5 bases). V was shortened by 5 bases and J by 7 bases, with 9 bases between the two germline ends. CDR1 is MNHEY, CDR2 SVGEGT, per germline. This CDR3 is 13 amino acids long.

The chain employs TRBV6-5 and TRBJ2-7; TRBD1 is a possible D gene (7 bases). The CDR3 totals 15 residues. Per the germline V gene, CDR1 is MNHEY and CDR2 is SVGAGI. The germline V and J ends were trimmed by 1 base and 3 bases, with 13 bases remaining between them. The CDR3 spells CASSYWAGGNYEQYF. In DNA form, the CDR3 reads TGTGCCAGCAGTTACTGGGCAGGGGGGAACTACGAGCAGTACTTC.

The chain combines TRBV30 with TRBJ1-1; D is ambiguous. The V end was cut by 3 bases, the J end by 1 base, with 9 bases between. CDR1 GTSNPN and CDR2 SVGIG come from the germline V gene (reference sequence). The CDR3 sequence is 13 residues long. Here the CDR3 DNA reads TGTGCCTGGAGGGCAGGACCGAACACTGAAGCTTTCTTT. This codes for CAWRAGPNTEAFF.

The chain links TRBV12-3 or TRBV12-4 to TRBJ2-7; D is unresolved. V was clipped by 8 bases and J by 0 bases, with 11 bases between them. The CDR3 spans 13 residues. The CDR3 sequence is CASGPTSSYEQYF. CDR3 coding DNA: TGTGCCAGCGGGCCAACCTCCTCCTACGAGCAGTACTTC.

The CDR3 spells CASSWISLGEQFF. In DNA, the CDR3 is TGCGCCAGCAGCTGGATTAGTTTGGGCGAGCAGTTCTTC. V and J are TRBV5-1 and TRBJ2-1; no clear D gene. The CDR3 loop spans 13 amino acids. From germline, CDR1 is SGHRS and CDR2 YFSETQ. Trimming left V 3 bases short and J 10 bases short, with 14 bases between.

The V call is TRBV27, the J call TRBJ1-2, with a tentative D call TRBD1 (6 bases). Germline V gives CDR1 MNHEY, CDR2 SMNVEV (reference sequence). This CDR3 region has 15 residues. V shed 0 bases and J shed 1 base, with 9 bases lying between them. CDR3 sequence: CASSLSGGSNYGYTF. The CDR3 region has the DNA TGTGCCAGCAGTTTATCGGGGGGCAGTAACTATGGCTACACCTTC.

V gene TRBV5-1 combines with J gene TRBJ2-1, with D uncertain. This CDR3 spans 15 amino acids. V dropped 3 bases and J dropped 0 bases, with 10 bases sitting between them. Per germline, CDR1 SGHRS and CDR2 YFSETQ. As DNA, the CDR3 is TGCGCCAGCAGCTCGACATCGAGCTCCTACAATGAGCAGTTCTTC. As protein: CASSSTSSSYNEQFF.

The rearrangement links TRBV28 to TRBJ1-3, with TRBD1 identical over 7 bases. There are 16 residues in the CDR3. In germline, CDR1 is MDHEN, CDR2 SYDVKM. With 5 bases clipped from V and 1 base from J, the junction kept 8 bases outside the gene matches. The CDR3 loop reads CASSDGTAPSGNTIYF. The CDR3 DNA sequence: TGTGCCAGCAGTGACGGGACAGCACCTTCTGGAAACACCATATATTTT. Supplemented by reference TRBV28 and TRBJ1-3, the full variable domain reads DVKVTQSSRYLVKRTGEKVFLECVQDMDHENMFWYRQDPGLGLRLIYFSYDVKMKEKGDIPEGYSVSREKKERFSLILESASTNQTSMYLCASSDGTAPSGNTIYFGEGSWLTVV.

V gene TRBV11-2 combines with J gene TRBJ2-5, with 11 bases lining up with TRBD2. V trimming: 5 bases; J trimming: 6 bases; junction bases outside the gene matches: 8. Per the germline V gene, CDR1 is SGHAT and CDR2 is FQNNGV. This CDR3 is 15 amino acids long. The CDR3 DNA sequence: TGTGCCAGCAGCAAGACTAGCGGGGCTATAAAGACCCAGTACTTC. Protein: CASSKTSGAIKTQYF.

The chain carries TRBV6-5 and TRBJ2-7; TRBD2 matches 8 bases. The CDR3 is 14 residues long. CDR1 is MNHEY, CDR2 SVGAGI, per germline. With 8 bases clipped from V and 3 bases from J, the junction kept 9 bases outside the gene matches. The CDR3 here is CASSISGNNYEQYF. CDR3 nucleotides: TGTGCCAGCTCTATTAGCGGGAATAACTACGAGCAGTACTTC.

The chain joins TRBV5-4 to TRBJ1-1, with 7 bases fitting TRBD1. V trimming: 2 bases; J trimming: 4 bases; junction bases outside the gene matches: 8. CDR1 and CDR2 (germline): SGHNT, YYREEE (reference sequence). The CDR3 covers 15 residues. The CDR3 DNA is TGTGCCAGCAGCTTTTACCACAGGGGATCCACTGAAGCTTTCTTT. The encoded protein is CASSFYHRGSTEAFF.

The rearrangement links TRBV5-4 to TRBJ2-2, with TRBD2 matching over 8 bases. Trimming removed 0 bases from V and 7 bases from J; junction bases left unmatched: 8. The CDR3 spans 16 residues. The germline V gene has CDR1 SGHNT and CDR2 YYREEE (reference sequence). DNA for the CDR3: TGTGCCAGCAGCTTGGGATCTGGACTAGCTCTCGGGGAGCTGTTTTTT. Protein sequence: CASSLGSGLALGELFF.

This chain connects TRBV6-5 to TRBJ1-4; 7 bases match TRBD1. Germline V gene sequence: CDR1 MNHEY, CDR2 SVGAGI. The V and J ends lost 8 bases and 1 base, in that order; junction bases with no gene match: 4. The CDR3 is 14 amino acids. CDR3 bases: TGTGCCAGCTCCCGACAGGGAACTAATGAAAAACTGTTTTTT. This gives the protein CASSRQGTNEKLFF.

The genes are TRBV5-1 and TRBJ1-5; tentative D call: TRBD1 (6 bases). The CDR3 is 15 amino acids. Germline-derived CDR1 and CDR2 are SGHRS and YFSETQ. The ends were cut back, 4 bases at V and 6 bases at J, with 17 bases in the middle. CDR3 sequence: CASSPGTHVGQPQHF. In nucleotides, the CDR3 is TGCGCCAGCAGCCCCGGGACACACGTAGGTCAGCCCCAGCATTTT.

This clone was observed a single time. The rearrangement joins TRBV5-1 to TRBJ1-4, with TRBD1 matching over 7 bases. Germline values: CDR1 SGHRS, CDR2 YFSETQ. Trimming cost V 0 bases and J 7 bases; bases outside gene matches: 3. The CDR3 has 14 residues. Written as DNA, the CDR3 is TGCGCCAGCAGCTTGGGACAGGGCATTGAAAAACTGTTTTTT. Residues: CASSLGQGIEKLFF. Using reference TRBV5-1 and TRBJ1-4 for the parts outside the CDR3, the full variable domain is KAGVTQTPRYLIKTRGQQVTLSCSPISGHRSVSWYQQTPGQGLQFLFEYFSETQRNKGNFPGRFSGRQFSNSRSEMNVSTLELGDSALYLCASSLGQGIEKLFFGSGTQLSVL.

The rearrangement joins TRBV27 to TRBJ1-1, with unresolved D. V gave up 6 bases and J gave up 1 base, with 9 bases separating them. The CDR3 totals 13 residues. The germline V gene has CDR1 MNHEY and CDR2 SMNVEV (reference sequence). The CDR3 DNA reads TGTGCCAGCAGACCTAGCGGGAACACTGAAGCTTTCTTT. Translation: CASRPSGNTEAFF.

This clone was detected once. V is TRBV10-3 and J is TRBJ1-4, with a possible D match to TRBD1 (5 bases). Germline V lookup: CDR1 ENHRY, CDR2 SYGVKD. The CDR3 is 13 residues long. The V end was cut by 3 bases, the J end by 8 bases, with 10 bases between. CDR3 protein: CAISDREGEKLFF. In nucleotides, the CDR3 is TGTGCCATCAGTGATAGGGAGGGGGAAAAACTGTTTTTT.

The chain combines TRBV19 with TRBJ2-1; the match to TRBD2 covers 11 bases. The germline V gene encodes CDR1 LNHDA and CDR2 SQIVND (reference sequence). This CDR3 is 17 amino acids long. J gave up 4 bases and V 3 bases, and 8 bases lay outside the gene matches. CDR3 in DNA: TGTGCCAGTAGTATTGGCCTAGCGGGAGGAGAATACAATGAGCAGTTCTTC. Protein sequence: CASSIGLAGGEYNEQFF.

V and J are TRBV19 and TRBJ1-1; D is undetermined. Trimming pared 6 bases from V and 4 bases from J, leaving 15 bases between. The CDR3 totals 14 residues. Germline V gene sequence: CDR1 LNHDA, CDR2 SQIVND (reference sequence). DNA for the CDR3: TGTGCCAGTAGCATCCCCGGACTGTTCACTGAAGCTTTCTTT. Translated: CASSIPGLFTEAFF.

The CDR3 loop is CASSSPGQRYEQYF. The CDR3 nucleotides read TGTGCCAGCAGCTCACCGGGGCAGAGGTACGAGCAGTACTTC. The chain joins TRBV5-4 to TRBJ2-7, with D possibly being TRBD1 or TRBD2 (5 bases each). With 3 bases removed from V and 4 bases from J, the gap between germline ends came to 14 bases. From germline, CDR1 is SGHNT and CDR2 YYREEE (reference sequence). The CDR3 has 14 residues.

The V and J genes are TRBV19 and TRBJ1-5, with a tentative D call TRBD1 (6 bases). Germline CDR1 is LNHDA and CDR2 is SQIVND (reference sequence). The CDR3 has 17 amino acids. Trimming left V 4 bases short and J 3 bases short, with 19 bases between. Here the CDR3 reads CASSTRGGGQDNQPQHF. The CDR3 DNA reads TGTGCCAGTAGTACCAGGGGAGGGGGACAAGACAATCAGCCCCAGCATTTT.